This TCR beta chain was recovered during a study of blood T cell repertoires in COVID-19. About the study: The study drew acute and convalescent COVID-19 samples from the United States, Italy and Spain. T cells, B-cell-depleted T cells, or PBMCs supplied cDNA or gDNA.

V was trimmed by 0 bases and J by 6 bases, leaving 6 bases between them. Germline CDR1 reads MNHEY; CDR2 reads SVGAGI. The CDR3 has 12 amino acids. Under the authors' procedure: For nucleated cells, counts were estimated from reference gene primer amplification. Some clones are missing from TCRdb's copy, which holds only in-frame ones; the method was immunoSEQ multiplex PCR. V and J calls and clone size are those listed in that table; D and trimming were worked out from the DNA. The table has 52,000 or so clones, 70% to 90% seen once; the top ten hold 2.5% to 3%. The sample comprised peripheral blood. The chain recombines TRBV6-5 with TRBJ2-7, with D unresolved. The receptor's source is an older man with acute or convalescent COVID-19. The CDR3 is CASSYSAGEQYF. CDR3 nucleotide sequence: TGTGCCAGCAGTTACTCGGCAGGCGAGCAGTACTTC.